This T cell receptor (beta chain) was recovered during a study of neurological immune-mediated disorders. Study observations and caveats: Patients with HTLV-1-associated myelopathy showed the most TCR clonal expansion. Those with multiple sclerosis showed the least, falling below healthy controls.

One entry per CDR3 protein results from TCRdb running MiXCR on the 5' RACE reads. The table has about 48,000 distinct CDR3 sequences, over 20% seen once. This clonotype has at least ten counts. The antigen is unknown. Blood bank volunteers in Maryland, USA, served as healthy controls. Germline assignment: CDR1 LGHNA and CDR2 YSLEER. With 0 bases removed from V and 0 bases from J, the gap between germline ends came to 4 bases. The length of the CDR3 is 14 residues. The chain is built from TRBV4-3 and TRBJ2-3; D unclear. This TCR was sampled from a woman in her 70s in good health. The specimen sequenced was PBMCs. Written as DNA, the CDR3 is TGCGCCAGCAGCCAAGAGGGAAGCACAGATACGCAGTATTTT. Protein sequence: CASSQEGSTDTQYF.